These 22 T cell receptor beta chains share one sample of origin, sequenced in a study of T cell changes during pregnancy in multiple sclerosis. The protocol was immunoSEQ multiplex PCR, while the TCRdb copy is restricted to in-frame clones and leaves out a portion. This repertoire shows almost 50,000 clones, 92% found once; its top ten account for roughly 0.92%. The sequencing here drew on peripheral blood, taken after pregnancy. The origin of the receptors is a female donor with multiple sclerosis, enrolled in a pregnancy study.

The gene calls are TRBV18 and TRBJ1-1; 7 bases are shared with TRBD1. V trimming: 3 bases; J trimming: 0 bases; junction bases outside the gene matches: 7. Germline V lookup: CDR1 KGHSH, CDR2 LQKENI. The CDR3 consists of 16 residues. CDR3 protein: CASSPVGTVMNTEAFF. The CDR3 DNA sequence: TGTGCCAGCTCACCGGTTGGGACAGTTATGAACACTGAAGCTTTCTTT. The full variable domain, in which reference TRBV18 and TRBJ1-1 provide the parts outside the CDR3, is NAGVMQNPRHLVRRRGQEARLRCSPMKGHSHVYWYRQLPEEGLKFMVYLQKENIIDESGMPKERFSAEFPKEGPSILRIQQVVRGDSAAYFCASSPVGTVMNTEAFFGQGTRLTVV.

The CDR3 loop reads CASSEMERDTWGDTQYF. CDR3 DNA sequence: TGTGCCAGCAGTGAAATGGAACGGGACACCTGGGGAGATACGCAGTATTTT. The rearrangement uses TRBV2 and TRBJ2-3, with D maybe TRBD1 (6 bases). Trimming took 2 bases from V and 5 from J, leaving 20 bases between them. Germline CDR1 is SNHLY and CDR2 is FYNNEI. This CDR3 has 17 amino acids.

The CDR3 DNA is TGTGCCAGCAGCGTGGCCTTGGGCTTCAACACTGAAGCTTTCTTT. This encodes CASSVALGFNTEAFF. The chain recombines TRBV9 with TRBJ1-1; D uncertain. This CDR3 contains 15 residues. V was clipped by 2 bases and J by 2 bases, with 13 bases between them. Germline CDR1 SGDLS, CDR2 YYNGEE.

This chain joins TRBV19 and TRBJ1-6; maybe TRBD1 (5 bases). The CDR3 totals 12 residues. V lost 7 bases to trimming and J lost 13 bases, with 14 bases between them. Germline V gives CDR1 LNHDA, CDR2 SQIVND (reference sequence). In DNA, the CDR3 is TGTGCCAGTAATCTGGGAGGGGAGCCCCTCCACTTT. It encodes CASNLGGEPLHF.

The chain links TRBV29-1 to TRBJ1-1; 7 nucleotides line up with TRBD1. The CDR3 runs to 13 residues. Germline V gene sequence: CDR1 SQVTM, CDR2 ANQGSEA. V trimming: 7 bases; J trimming: 0 bases; junction bases outside the gene matches: 5. This CDR3 reads CSAMGQLNTEAFF. CDR3 nucleotides: TGCAGCGCCATGGGACAGCTGAACACTGAAGCTTTCTTT.

V is TRBV4-2 and J is TRBJ2-2; perhaps TRBD1 as D (6 bases). Germline CDR1 LGHNA, CDR2 YNFKEQ. This CDR3 is built from 16 residues. Deletions cut 4 bases from V and 3 bases from J, with 15 bases between. The CDR3 sequence is CASSPTGRGDTGELFF. In DNA, the CDR3 is TGTGCCAGCAGCCCTACAGGGCGAGGCGACACCGGGGAGCTGTTTTTT.

Written as DNA, the CDR3 is TGTGCCAGCAGTTTATGGAACAGGGGCTCCGGGGCCAACGTCCTGACTTTC. The encoded protein is CASSLWNRGSGANVLTF. The rearrangement links TRBV27 to TRBJ2-6; 7 nucleotides align to TRBD1. Germline CDR1 and CDR2: MNHEY and SMNVEV (reference sequence). The J segment lost 4 bases and the V segment lost 1 base, leaving 7 bases of the junction unmatched. This CDR3 comprises 17 residues.

The chain links TRBV5-5 to TRBJ1-5, with D maybe TRBD1 (5 bases). The CDR3 has 15 amino acids. Trimming left V 0 bases short and J 3 bases short, with 10 bases between. Looked up from germline, CDR1 is SGHKS and CDR2 is YYEKEE (reference sequence). CDR3 amino acids: CASSLGGLLNQPQHF. CDR3 in DNA: TGTGCCAGCAGCTTGGGGGGACTTCTCAATCAGCCCCAGCATTTT.

The genes are TRBV18 and TRBJ2-6; D is possibly TRBD1 (6 bases). The CDR3 loop spans 16 amino acids. Between the trimmed V and J ends, which lost 5 bases and 3 bases, there was a span of 14 bases. Germline CDR1 is KGHSH and CDR2 is LQKENI. This CDR3 is CASSSTTGNGANVLTF. The CDR3 DNA is TGTGCCAGCTCATCGACTACAGGGAATGGGGCCAACGTCCTGACTTTC.

V is TRBV7-9 and J is TRBJ1-5; 9 positions match TRBD1. The CDR3 has 14 residues. CDR1 and CDR2 (germline): SEHNR, FQNEAQ (reference sequence). With 5 bases clipped from V and 4 bases from J, the junction kept 3 bases outside the gene matches. CDR3 in amino acids: CASSLGQGNQPQHF. In DNA, the CDR3 is TGTGCCAGCAGCCTGGGACAGGGAAATCAGCCCCAGCATTTT.

This rearrangement joins TRBV11-2 to TRBJ2-7, with no clear D. Trimming took 1 base from V and 7 from J, leaving 14 bases between them. Germline V gene sequence: CDR1 SGHAT, CDR2 FQNNGV. This CDR3 is built from 14 residues. CDR3 in DNA: TGTGCCAGCAGCTTAGGCTCCATCTCGGGTGAGCAGTACTTC. Its translation is CASSLGSISGEQYF. The whole variable domain, remainder taken from reference TRBV11-2 and TRBJ2-7, is EAGVAQSPRYKIIEKRQSVAFWCNPISGHATLYWYQQILGQGPKLLIQFQNNGVVDDSQLPKDRFSAERLKGVDSTLKIQPAKLEDSAVYLCASSLGSISGEQYFGPGTRLTVT.

The chain's CDR3 is CASSPRGWGTTGELFF. The CDR3 DNA reads as TGTGCCAGCAGCCCTCGGGGGTGGGGAACCACCGGGGAGCTGTTTTTT. The V call is TRBV7-2, the J call TRBJ2-2, with D perhaps matching TRBD2 (6 bases). Trimming took off 5 bases at V and 4 bases at J, with 17 bases between the two ends. The CDR3 runs to 16 residues. Germline V gene data show CDR1 as SGHTA and CDR2 as FQGNSA.

V gene TRBV12-5 combines with J gene TRBJ2-3; the match to TRBD2 covers 9 bases. Germline V CDR1 and CDR2: LGHNT, FRNRAP. V shed 5 bases and J 1 base; nucleotides not matched to a gene: 1. The CDR3 is 14 residues long. As DNA, the CDR3 is TGTGCTAGTGGTCGACTAGCGGGCACAGATACGCAGTATTTT. Translation gives CASGRLAGTDTQYF. The full variable domain, rest sourced from reference TRBV12-5 and TRBJ2-3, is DARVTQTPRHKVTEMGQEVTMRCQPILGHNTVFWYRQTMMQGLELLAYFRNRAPLDDSGMPKDRFSAEMPDATLATLKIQPSEPRDSAVYFCASGRLAGTDTQYFGPGTRLTVL.

The chain is built from TRBV7-2 and TRBJ1-1, with a weak D call TRBD1 (5 bases). Trimming removed 2 bases at V and 0 bases at J, with 13 bases between. Germline-derived CDR1 and CDR2 are SGHTA and FQGNSA. This CDR3 region has 16 residues. Here the CDR3 DNA reads TGTGCCAGCAGCTTATTGGGGGGGATAATGAACACTGAAGCTTTCTTT. Translated: CASSLLGGIMNTEAFF.

The V gene is TRBV5-6, the J gene TRBJ2-3, with no clear D. Germline V gene data show CDR1 as SGHDT and CDR2 as YYEEEE. Deletions cut 2 bases from V and 0 bases from J, with 7 bases between. The CDR3 spans 14 residues. CDR3 in amino acids: CASSLVASTDTQYF. The DNA for the CDR3 is TGTGCCAGCAGCTTAGTGGCTAGCACAGATACGCAGTATTTT.

The chain carries TRBV30 and TRBJ1-6; TRBD1 aligns across 9 bases. This CDR3 is built from 14 residues. CDR1 and CDR2 from the germline V gene are GTSNPN and SVGIG (reference sequence). V lost 5 bases and J lost 5; bases outside the gene matches: 4. CDR3 coding DNA: TGTGCCTGGCGGACAGGGGTCGATAATTCACCCCTCCACTTT. It specifies CAWRTGVDNSPLHF.

The chain uses TRBV7-6 and TRBJ1-1, with TRBD1 matching over 8 bases. This CDR3 comprises 15 residues. The J segment lost 4 bases and the V segment lost 5 bases, leaving 9 bases of the junction unmatched. Looked up from germline, CDR1 is SGHVS and CDR2 is FNYEAQ. In DNA, the CDR3 is TGTGCCAGCAGCCCGTGGGCCGGGACAGGCACTGAAGCTTTCTTT. Translated, it gives CASSPWAGTGTEAFF.

The rearrangement uses TRBV12-5 and TRBJ1-1, with D possibly matching TRBD1 (5 bases). CDR3 length: 15 amino acids. Germline V lookup: CDR1 LGHNT, CDR2 FRNRAP. Trimming shortened V by 2 bases and J by 1 base, and 11 bases separated the two germline ends. CDR3 in amino acids: CASGLYRSSNTEAFF. The CDR3 DNA is TGTGCTAGTGGTTTGTACAGGTCCTCGAACACTGAAGCTTTCTTT.

This chain connects TRBV5-8 to TRBJ1-5, with D perhaps TRBD1 (5 bases). The CDR3 totals 15 residues. Between the trimmed V and J ends, which lost 1 base and 1 base, there was a span of 9 bases. Germline lookup yields CDR1 SGHTS and CDR2 YDEGEE. The CDR3 reads CASSLWGDSNQPQHF. As DNA, the CDR3 is TGTGCCAGCAGCTTGTGGGGGGACAGCAATCAGCCCCAGCATTTT.

V is TRBV29-1 and J is TRBJ2-1, with a weak D call TRBD2 (5 bases). The CDR3 spans 14 residues. From germline, CDR1 is SQVTM and CDR2 ANQGSEA. The ends were cut back, 6 bases at V and 9 bases at J, with 21 bases in the middle. The CDR3: CSVISGHIGSEQFF. The CDR3 DNA is TGCAGCGTCATCTCAGGTCACATAGGGAGTGAGCAGTTCTTC.

This clone was picked up one time. This rearrangement joins TRBV30 to TRBJ1-5; D possibly corresponds to TRBD1 (5 bases). The CDR3 runs to 15 residues. Germline V gives CDR1 GTSNPN, CDR2 SVGIG (reference sequence). V gave up 3 bases and J gave up 6 bases, with 18 bases separating them. DNA of the CDR3: TGTGCCTGGAGCCCCCCGGGGGTGGCGGGTCAGCCCCAGCATTTT. It encodes CAWSPPGVAGQPQHF.

This clone was seen just once. The genes are TRBV4-1 and TRBJ2-6, with a weak D call TRBD1 (6 bases). The germline gives CDR1 MGHRA, CDR2 YSYEKL. The V end was cut by 2 bases, the J end by 2 bases, with 10 bases between. There are 16 residues in the CDR3. The CDR3 region is CASSQLRTAGANVLTF. The CDR3, as DNA: TGCGCCAGCAGCCAACTCCGGACAGCTGGGGCCAACGTCCTGACTTTC.